These 2 T cell receptor beta chains share one sample of origin, sequenced in a study of patients and donors after allogeneic stem cell transplantation. TCRdb called the RT-PCR reads again in MiXCR, with one record for every CDR3 protein. In the table there are approximately 250,000 distinct CDR3 sequences, roughly 15% of which are singletons. Sequencing used blood, either unsorted or a sorted T cell fraction (not recorded which). These receptors came from a human donor who was either an allogeneic HSCT recipient or a stem cell or donor lymphocyte infusion donor (not recorded which). It is not recorded whose cells these are; they may come from a transplant donor.

This clonotype has just a few counts. The chain joins TRBV29-1 to TRBJ1-2; 9 bases align to TRBD1. Trimming took 6 bases from V and 2 from J; bases not matched to a gene: 10. The CDR3 spans 15 residues. Looked up from germline, CDR1 is SQVTM and CDR2 is ANQGSEA. CDR3 in DNA: TGCAGCGTGCTGACCCCGGGGACAGGGAACTATGGCTACACCTTC. Protein sequence: CSVLTPGTGNYGYTF.

The table lists this clonotype with a few counts. The chain uses TRBV28 and TRBJ2-2; 7 nucleotides line up with TRBD2. The CDR3 has 14 amino acids. Losses at the gene ends were 6 bases for V and 1 base for J; bases not matched to a gene: 2. The germline V gene has CDR1 MDHEN and CDR2 SYDVKM. DNA of the CDR3: TGTGCCAGCAGGCCTAGCGGGAACACCGGGGAGCTGTTTTTT. Translating gives CASRPSGNTGELFF.